Listed below are T cell receptor beta chains from one sample, sequenced in a study of T cell responses to AZD1222 COVID-19 vaccine. Assay used: immunoSEQ multiplex PCR; TCRdb lists only in-frame clones, some missing. The table records 100,000 to 150,000 clones, around 92% of them present only once. Sequences were derived from peripheral blood, sampled on day 0 of AZD1222 vaccination. Every receptor here comes from an adult in good health. The CDR3 runs from the conserved cysteine through the conserved F or W. Fields, in order: clone size, J gene, D gene, V gene, CDR3 DNA, CDR3 protein. D genes are given only for firm matches. Only some rows state a clone size, as once, few, many or a class for expanded clones.

clone size: .
J gene: TRBJ1-5
D gene: .
V gene: TRBV12-3/TRBV12-4
CDR3 DNA: TGTGCCAGCAGTTTTGTCAAAAATCAGCCCCAGCATTTT
CDR3 protein: CASSFVKNQPQHF

clone size: .
J gene: TRBJ2-7
D gene: .
V gene: TRBV6-5
CDR3 DNA: TGTGCCAGCAGTTACGGGAGGACAGCCTACGAGCAGTACTTC
CDR3 protein: CASSYGRTAYEQYF

clone size: .
J gene: TRBJ2-5
D gene: .
V gene: TRBV2
CDR3 DNA: TGTGCCAGCCGGGAAAATCTAGGGTGGGGCCAAGAGACCCAGTACTTC
CDR3 protein: CASRENLGWGQETQYF

clone size: .
J gene: TRBJ1-6
D gene: .
V gene: TRBV5-1
CDR3 DNA: TGCGCCAGCAGCTTGGTTGTGGATTCACCCCTCCACTTT
CDR3 protein: CASSLVVDSPLHF

clone size: .
J gene: TRBJ2-1
D gene: TRBD2
V gene: TRBV5-1
CDR3 DNA: TGCGCCAGCAGCTTAAGGACTAGTTATGAGCAGTTCTTC
CDR3 protein: CASSLRTSYEQFF

clone size: .
J gene: TRBJ2-7
D gene: TRBD1
V gene: TRBV6-1
CDR3 DNA: TGTGCCAGCAGTGTCTCCCTAGGGACAGGGTCGTACGAGCAGTACTTC
CDR3 protein: CASSVSLGTGSYEQYF

clone size: .
J gene: TRBJ2-7
D gene: TRBD1
V gene: TRBV5-4
CDR3 DNA: TGTGCCAGCAGCTCCGTTTACAGGGGGCTATCCTACGAGCAGTACTTC
CDR3 protein: CASSSVYRGLSYEQYF

clone size: .
J gene: TRBJ2-7
D gene: .
V gene: TRBV14
CDR3 DNA: TGTGCCAGCAGCCAAGATTTAGGAAAGCAGTACTTC
CDR3 protein: CASSQDLGKQYF

clone size: .
J gene: TRBJ1-2
D gene: .
V gene: TRBV20-1
CDR3 DNA: TGCAGTGCTAGCCGAGGTGGTGGCTACACCTTC
CDR3 protein: CSASRGGGYTF

clone size: .
J gene: TRBJ1-5
D gene: TRBD1
V gene: TRBV29-1
CDR3 DNA: TGCAGCGCTACGACAGGGCTTCTTAGCAATCAGCCCCAGCATTTT
CDR3 protein: CSATTGLLSNQPQHF

clone size: .
J gene: TRBJ2-3
D gene: TRBD2
V gene: TRBV7-9
CDR3 DNA: TGTGCCAGCAGCCTCTTAGCGGGGGGGTCGGGTACGCAGTATTTT
CDR3 protein: CASSLLAGGSGTQYF

clone size: .
J gene: TRBJ2-1
D gene: .
V gene: TRBV7-9
CDR3 DNA: TGTGCCAGCTCCCGTGACTCTGCCTACAATGAGCAGTTCTTC
CDR3 protein: CASSRDSAYNEQFF

clone size: .
J gene: TRBJ1-1
D gene: .
V gene: TRBV6-5
CDR3 DNA: TGTGCCAGCAGTTACACCCCTAACACTGAAGCTTTCTTT
CDR3 protein: CASSYTPNTEAFF

clone size: .
J gene: TRBJ1-1
D gene: TRBD1
V gene: TRBV12-3/TRBV12-4
CDR3 DNA: TGTGCCAGCAGTAGCAGGGGGCACACTGAAGCTTTCTTT
CDR3 protein: CASSSRGHTEAFF

clone size: .
J gene: TRBJ2-7
D gene: .
V gene: TRBV29-1
CDR3 DNA: TGCAGCGTGCGGTCTAGCTCCTACGAGCAGTACTTC
CDR3 protein: CSVRSSSYEQYF

clone size: .
J gene: TRBJ1-2
D gene: .
V gene: TRBV5-1
CDR3 DNA: TGCGCCAGCAGCGACCGGGGCAACTATGGCTACACCTTC
CDR3 protein: CASSDRGNYGYTF

clone size: .
J gene: TRBJ2-7
D gene: .
V gene: TRBV2
CDR3 DNA: TGTGCCAGCAGACGACTAGTCGGCTACGAGCAGTACTTC
CDR3 protein: CASRRLVGYEQYF

clone size: .
J gene: TRBJ1-5
D gene: .
V gene: TRBV30
CDR3 DNA: TGTGCCTGGGGACCGGGCGGTTATCAGCCCCAGCATTTT
CDR3 protein: CAWGPGGYQPQHF

clone size: once
J gene: TRBJ2-5
D gene: .
V gene: TRBV6-5
CDR3 DNA: TGTGCCAGCAGGCCCTTCGCAGATGAGAGACCCCAGTACTTC
CDR3 protein: CASRPFADERPQYF

clone size: .
J gene: TRBJ1-2
D gene: .
V gene: TRBV14
CDR3 DNA: TGTGCCAGCAGCCCCCGGGACTGGCTAGAAGGCTACACCTTC
CDR3 protein: CASSPRDWLEGYTF

clone size: .
J gene: TRBJ1-5
D gene: .
V gene: TRBV4-1
CDR3 DNA: TGCGCCAGCAGTCGGAACCAGGGTGGGGGTCAGCCCCAGCATTTT
CDR3 protein: CASSRNQGGGQPQHF

clone size: .
J gene: TRBJ2-1
D gene: .
V gene: TRBV7-6
CDR3 DNA: TGTGCCAGCAGCTTAGTACTTCCCCCTACCTACAATGAGCAGTTCTTC
CDR3 protein: CASSLVLPPTYNEQFF

clone size: .
J gene: TRBJ2-3
D gene: TRBD1
V gene: TRBV28
CDR3 DNA: TGTGCCAGCAGGGGACAGGGGTCGGATACGCAGTATTTT
CDR3 protein: CASRGQGSDTQYF

clone size: .
J gene: TRBJ2-7
D gene: .
V gene: TRBV21-1
CDR3 DNA: TGTGCCAGCAGCAAAGAGGACCCATCGGACAGAAGCTCCTACGAGCAGTACTTC
CDR3 protein: CASSKEDPSDRSSYEQYF

clone size: .
J gene: TRBJ2-7
D gene: TRBD1
V gene: TRBV18
CDR3 DNA: TGTGCCAGCTCACCAATGGGACAGGGGGTCCGCGAGCAGTACTTC
CDR3 protein: CASSPMGQGVREQYF